What follows is one T cell receptor beta chain and its context. Its specificity is unknown. PCR employed 60 Vbeta and 13 Jbeta primers. Sequencing was performed with immunoSEQ multiplex PCR; in TCRdb, only in-frame clones are kept and a portion is missing. This sample carries tens of thousands of clones, around 52% of them seen once, and the ten largest clones take 12%. This specimen comes from a study of cytomegalovirus exposure and HLA in healthy donors. In germline, CDR1 is SEHNR, CDR2 FQNEAQ (reference sequence). The CDR3 spans 15 residues. The V and J ends lost 5 bases and 7 bases, in that order; junction bases with no gene match: 11. Overall study results and limits: Upon later analysis, TCR association rates were observed to vary by HLA locus, being highest for DRB1 and lowest for HLA-C.

This TCR was sampled from a human donor in good health. Input material: PBMCs. This chain links TRBV7-9 with TRBJ2-1; 7 nucleotides line up with TRBD2. Here the CDR3 DNA reads TGTGCCAGCAGCCCCCCCCGGCGGGGGTGGAATGAGCAGTTCTTC. It is translated as CASSPPRRGWNEQFF. The variable domain in full, with the rest retrieved from reference TRBV7-9 and TRBJ2-1, is DTGVSQNPRHKITKRGQNVTFRCDPISEHNRLYWYRQTLGQGPEFLTYFQNEAQLEKSRLLSDRFSAERPKGSFSTLEIQRTEQGDSAMYLCASSPPRRGWNEQFFGPGTRLTVL.